This T cell receptor beta chain is from a study of tumor-infiltrating lymphocytes in oesophageal squamous cell carcinoma. The CDR3 contains 15 residues. Germline V CDR1 and CDR2: MDHEN, SYDVKM. The ends lost 4 bases at V and 7 bases at J; junction bases unmatched: 11. TCRdb reprocessed the PCR reads via MiXCR and lists one record per CDR3 protein. The data contain approximately 12,000 distinct CDR3 sequences, around three fifths of them singletons. Sequenced input: esophageal tumor tissue. The origin of this receptor is a male donor with esophageal squamous cell carcinoma. The V call is TRBV28, the J call TRBJ2-3; TRBD1 agrees at 7 bases. The CDR3 nucleotides are TGTGCCAGCAGTTCACAAGAACAGGGGATGTATACGCAGTATTTT. Translated, it gives CASSSQEQGMYTQYF.